One sample yielded the 32 T cell receptor beta chains listed below, sequenced in a study of human T cells and chemical hapten exposure. Regarding time point: pre-sensitization, week 0. The treatment is: therapeutic diphenylcyclopropenone sensitization with weekly scalp DPC. TCRdb reprocessed the RACE reads with MiXCR, giving one entry per CDR3 protein. This sample carries nearly 110,000 distinct CDR3 sequences, roughly an eighth of them seen once, and the ten largest clones take more than 1.5%. The sequenced sample was whole blood, obtained in connection with sensitization to the hapten diphenylcyclopropenone (DPC). These receptors were collected from a woman between 50 and 59 years old with alopecia areata. Some clones in this sample may be carry-over from other donors' samples.

Many counts were recorded for this clonotype. The V and J genes are TRBV7-7 and TRBJ2-2, with 11 bases lining up with TRBD2. After removal of 4 bases from V and 6 bases from J, the junction contained 7 bases not matched to a gene. Germline V CDR1 and CDR2: SSHAT, FNYEAQ (reference sequence). The CDR3 spans 16 residues. In DNA form, the CDR3 reads TGTGCCAGCAGCTCAACTAGCGGGAGTATCGCCGGGGAGCTGTTTTTT. Protein sequence: CASSSTSGSIAGELFF.

This clonotype was counted between two and nine times. V and J are TRBV3-1 and TRBJ1-1; D unclear. Germline-derived CDR1 and CDR2 are LGHDT and YNNKEL (reference sequence). V was shortened by 0 bases and J by 1 base, with 6 bases between the two germline ends. The CDR3 has 14 residues. The DNA for the CDR3 is TGTGCCAGCAGCCAAGATCGTTGGAACACTGAAGCTTTCTTT. This sequence encodes CASSQDRWNTEAFF.

V usage is TRBV7-9 and J usage is TRBJ1-1, with D hard to call. This CDR3 spans 12 amino acids. The germline CDR1 and CDR2 sequences are SEHNR and FQNEAQ (reference sequence). Trimming shortened V by 5 bases and J by 4 bases, and 8 bases separated the two germline ends. The CDR3: CASSPLSTEAFF. DNA of the CDR3: TGTGCCAGCAGCCCTTTGAGCACTGAAGCTTTCTTT.

Ten or more counts support this clonotype. V gene TRBV18 combines with J gene TRBJ2-3; no firm D call. The CDR3 is made up of 12 amino acids. Trimming stripped 3 bases from V and 4 bases from J, with 5 bases between. CDR1 and CDR2 from the germline V gene are KGHSH and LQKENI. CDR3 in DNA: TGTGCCAGCTCACCCACCGCAGATACGCAGTATTTT. Protein sequence: CASSPTADTQYF.

This clonotype was observed many times. CDR3 coding DNA: TGCAGCGTTGACCGGGGACAGAACACTGAAGCTTTCTTT. Its protein is CSVDRGQNTEAFF. The chain recombines TRBV29-1 with TRBJ1-1, with D possibly being TRBD1 (6 bases). Germline V CDR1 and CDR2: SQVTM, ANQGSEA. V lost 3 bases and J lost 1, with 9 bases in between. The CDR3 covers 13 residues.

This clonotype was seen a handful of times. The chain joins TRBV5-1 to TRBJ2-7; 11 nucleotides agree with TRBD1. J was trimmed by 7 bases and V by 1 base; bases with no gene match: 10. The CDR3 runs 16 residues. From germline, CDR1 is SGHRS and CDR2 YFSETQ. The CDR3 is CASSLPGTGGIEEQYF. Written as DNA, the CDR3 is TGCGCCAGCAGCTTGCCCGGGACAGGGGGGATCGAGGAGCAGTACTTC.

This clonotype appeared a few times. The CDR3: CASSNVGGHQPQHF. Here the CDR3 DNA reads TGTGCCAGCAGCAACGTGGGGGGTCATCAGCCCCAGCATTTT. V is TRBV28 and J is TRBJ1-5; tentative D call: TRBD1 (5 bases). This CDR3 contains 14 residues. Trimming pared 6 bases from V and 5 bases from J, leaving 14 bases between. Germline lookup yields CDR1 MDHEN and CDR2 SYDVKM.

This clonotype has a count of ten or more. J is TRBJ1-5 and V is TRBV4-1; 9 bases match TRBD1. The ends lost 6 bases at V and 6 bases at J; junction bases unmatched: 12. The CDR3 length is 16 residues. Germline assignment: CDR1 MGHRA and CDR2 YSYEKL. In DNA form, the CDR3 reads TGCGCCAGCAGTTGGGACAGGGCGCGCGGTGGTCAGCCCCAGCATTTT. This codes for CASSWDRARGGQPQHF.

This clonotype has at least ten counts. This chain uses TRBV28 with TRBJ2-7, with D possibly matching TRBD1 (6 bases). V lost 7 bases to trimming and J lost 5 bases, with 15 bases between them. CDR3 length equals 13 residues. Germline V lookup: CDR1 MDHEN, CDR2 SYDVKM. In DNA form, the CDR3 reads TGTGCCAGCATGCAAGGGGGATACCACGAGCAGTACTTC. Translation gives CASMQGGYHEQYF.

This clonotype was found a few times. The gene calls are TRBV7-9 and TRBJ1-4, with unresolved D. The CDR3 has 13 amino acids. Germline V gives CDR1 SEHNR, CDR2 FQNEAQ (reference sequence). V was cut by 3 bases and J by 5 bases, with 7 bases left in between. CDR3 coding DNA: TGTGCCAGCAGCTTTGGATGGAATGAAAAACTGTTTTTT. It is translated as CASSFGWNEKLFF.

This clonotype has more than one count but fewer than ten. The chain employs TRBV28 and TRBJ1-1; D uncertain. V was clipped by 7 bases and J by 3 bases, with 15 bases between them. Germline CDR1 and CDR2: MDHEN and SYDVKM. The CDR3 length is 14 residues. Here the CDR3 reads CASTTGGKYTEAFF. DNA for the CDR3: TGTGCCAGCACCACGGGCGGCAAGTACACTGAAGCTTTCTTT.

The V gene is TRBV20-1, the J gene TRBJ1-5; no clear D. Trimming pared 2 bases from V and 0 bases from J, leaving 8 bases between. Germline-derived CDR1 and CDR2 are DFQATT and SNEGSKA (reference sequence). The CDR3 consists of 14 residues. The CDR3 DNA sequence: TGCAGTGCTAGACCGGGGATTAGCAATCAGCCCCAGCATTTT. Translation gives CSARPGISNQPQHF.

The chain joins TRBV18 to TRBJ1-3, with no clear D. In germline, CDR1 is KGHSH, CDR2 LQKENI. The CDR3 consists of 15 residues. V lost 3 bases, J lost 4 bases, and 13 bases lay in between. CDR3 nucleotides: TGTGCCAGCTCACCGTCACAAGTCGCCGGAAACACCATATATTTT. Encoded protein: CASSPSQVAGNTIYF.

CDR3 protein: CASSNSQGNTEAFF. DNA for the CDR3: TGTGCCAGCAGCAATAGTCAGGGGAACACTGAAGCTTTCTTT. The chain has TRBV21-1 and TRBJ1-1; no check of the table's D call, TRBD1, against the DNA was made. TRBV21-1 is deemed a pseudogene. This CDR3 region has 14 residues.

Ten or more counts support this clonotype. J is TRBJ2-5 and V is TRBV5-5, with D possibly matching TRBD1 (5 bases). The CDR3 has 14 amino acids. V gave up 2 bases and J gave up 1 base, with 9 bases separating them. From germline, CDR1 is SGHKS and CDR2 YYEKEE (reference sequence). CDR3 residues: CASSFFGAQETQYF. The DNA of the CDR3 is TGTGCCAGCAGCTTCTTTGGGGCCCAAGAGACCCAGTACTTC. Drawing the rest from reference TRBV5-5 and TRBJ2-5, the complete variable domain is DAGVTQSPTHLIKTRGQQVTLRCSPISGHKSVSWYQQVLGQGPQFIFQYYEKEERGRGNFPDRFSARQFPNYSSELNVNALLLGDSALYLCASSFFGAQETQYFGPGTRLLVL.

Concerning this clonotype: A junction end diverges from the germline sequence, so it may reflect a read error. The J gene is TRBJ2-7, the V gene TRBV28, with D hard to call. Germline CDR1 and CDR2: MDHEN and SYDVKM. The CDR3 has 16 residues. The CDR3 DNA reads TGTGCCAGCAGCCTAGGGCCACACAGATTCTCCTACGAGCTGTACTTC. This encodes CASSLGPHRFSYELYF.

As to this clonotype: This may come from a read error, since a much larger clone is one base off. The rearrangement uses TRBV4-2 and TRBJ2-6; D may correspond to TRBD1 or TRBD2 (5 bases each). Germline CDR1 and CDR2: LGHNA and YNFKEQ. This CDR3 has 18 amino acids. CDR3 DNA: TGTGCCAGCAGCCAAGAGGCGGTTGGGAGCTCTGGGGCCAACGTCCCGACTTTC. Protein product: CASSQEAVGSSGANVPTF.

This clonotype was recorded many times. The chain recombines TRBV7-2 with TRBJ2-3; the match to TRBD1 covers 10 bases. Unmatched junction bases numbered 2, after V lost 3 bases and J lost 2 bases. The CDR3 is made up of 15 amino acids. Germline V gene sequence: CDR1 SGHTA, CDR2 FQGNSA. CDR3 DNA sequence: TGTGCCAGCAGCTTTCGACAGGGGGCCACAGATACGCAGTATTTT. This translates into CASSFRQGATDTQYF.

This clonotype has only a few counts. The rearrangement links TRBV29-1 to TRBJ2-7, with D maybe TRBD1 (6 bases). CDR1 SQVTM and CDR2 ANQGSEA come from the germline V gene. Trimming took off 0 bases at V and 3 bases at J, with 9 bases between the two ends. This CDR3 comprises 13 residues. The CDR3 nucleotides are TGCAGCGTTGAAGATCGGGACAACTACGAGCAGTACTTC. It yields the protein CSVEDRDNYEQYF.

The V and J genes are TRBV15 and TRBJ2-1; 9 bases are a match to TRBD2. The germline V gene encodes CDR1 LNHNV and CDR2 YYDKDF (reference sequence). V was clipped by 0 bases and J by 0 bases; unmatched bases: 9. CDR3 length: 19 amino acids. DNA for the CDR3: TGTGCCACCAGCAGAGATTTCGAGCGGGAGGCCGCCTCCTACAATGAGCAGTTCTTC. It codes for CATSRDFEREAASYNEQFF.

This clonotype showed up just a few times. The V and J genes are TRBV28 and TRBJ2-7; 8 bases are a match to TRBD1. The J segment lost 5 bases and the V segment lost 4 bases, leaving 16 bases of the junction unmatched. The CDR3 has 17 residues. Germline V gives CDR1 MDHEN, CDR2 SYDVKM. CDR3 in amino acids: CASSSPRGTGYSNEQYF. For the CDR3, the DNA is TGTGCCAGCAGTTCTCCTCGAGGGACAGGTTATTCCAACGAGCAGTACTTC.

J is TRBJ2-7 and V is TRBV6-6; weak D call: TRBD1 (6 bases). Trimming shortened V by 2 bases and J by 6 bases, and 17 bases separated the two germline ends. Germline V lookup: CDR1 MNHNY, CDR2 SVGAGI (reference sequence). This CDR3 has 15 residues. The CDR3 bases are TGTGCCAGCAGTTACAACAGGGAGAAGACTGCCGAGCAGTACTTC. It specifies CASSYNREKTAEQYF.

J is TRBJ2-3 and V is TRBV21-1; no DNA check was done on the table's D call, TRBD1. TRBV21-1 is described as a pseudogene. The CDR3 has 17 residues. In DNA, the CDR3 is TGTGCCAGCAGCAAAGTTTGGGACCGACACAGCTCAGATACGCAGTATTTT. This translates into CASSKVWDRHSSDTQYF.

V usage is TRBV11-2 and J usage is TRBJ2-7; TRBD2 is a possible D gene (6 bases). Deletions cut 1 base from V and 3 bases from J, with 16 bases between. Germline V lookup: CDR1 SGHAT, CDR2 FQNNGV. There are 16 residues in the CDR3. This CDR3 is CASSLAGGHTFYEQYF. CDR3 sequence (DNA): TGTGCCAGCAGCTTAGCCGGGGGTCATACCTTCTACGAGCAGTACTTC.

This clonotype has more than one count but fewer than ten. The V call is TRBV6-1, the J call TRBJ2-3, with D uncertain. In germline, CDR1 is MNHNS, CDR2 SASEGT. The CDR3 contains 13 residues. V shed 2 bases and J shed 4 bases, with 7 bases lying between them. The CDR3 loop reads CASSEILADTQYF. CDR3 coding DNA: TGTGCCAGCAGTGAAATCCTGGCAGATACGCAGTATTTT.

This clonotype showed up just a few times. The chain links TRBV7-9 to TRBJ1-4; 8 bases align to TRBD1. V gave up 6 bases and J gave up 5 bases; unmatched junction bases: 8. The CDR3 is 15 amino acids. Germline assignment: CDR1 SEHNR and CDR2 FQNEAQ (reference sequence). The DNA for the CDR3 is TGTGCCAGCAGTCGTCGGGGACAGGAAAATGAAAAACTGTTTTTT. As protein: CASSRRGQENEKLFF.

The chain uses TRBV29-1 and TRBJ2-2; no clear D gene. The V gene lost 7 bases and the J gene lost 6 bases, with 12 bases spanning the gap. The CDR3 consists of 12 residues. Germline V gene sequence: CDR1 SQVTM, CDR2 ANQGSEA. CDR3 bases: TGCAGCGCTTCACCGCACGCCGGGGAGCTGTTTTTT. This sequence encodes CSASPHAGELFF.

The J gene is TRBJ2-3, the V gene TRBV6-1; 14 nucleotides match TRBD2. The CDR3 contains 15 residues. V gave up 4 bases and J gave up 6 bases; unmatched junction bases: 3. CDR1 and CDR2 from the germline V gene are MNHNS and SASEGT. Here the CDR3 reads CASSGLAGGPDTQYF. In nucleotides, the CDR3 is TGTGCCAGCAGTGGACTAGCGGGGGGGCCGGATACGCAGTATTTT.

This clonotype was detected only a few times. This chain links TRBV28 with TRBJ2-7, with D possibly matching TRBD2 (7 bases). V was cut by 4 bases and J by 3 bases, with 22 bases left in between. CDR1 is MDHEN and CDR2 is SYDVKM in the germline V gene. The CDR3 consists of 17 residues. CDR3 nucleotides: TGTGCCAGCAGTTCCCGGAGACCGTCGGGGGGCCTCTACGAGCAGTACTTC. Amino acids: CASSSRRPSGGLYEQYF.

In its sample, this clonotype was seen a few times. The junction departs from the called germline gene at one end, perhaps through a read error. This CDR3 reads CVSSQRQKLSTDTQYF. In nucleotides, the CDR3 is TGTGTCAGCTCCCAGAGACAAAAGCTTAGCACAGATACGCAGTATTTT. V is TRBV18 and J is TRBJ2-3, with no clear D. This CDR3 contains 16 residues. Germline values: CDR1 KGHSH, CDR2 LQKENI.

The chain is built from TRBV20-1 and TRBJ2-2; TRBD2 agrees at 12 bases. CDR1 is DFQATT, CDR2 SNEGSKA, per germline (reference sequence). V gave up 5 bases and J gave up 6 bases; unmatched junction bases: 7. The CDR3 has 15 residues. CDR3 amino acids: CSALSSGRAPGELFF. DNA of the CDR3: TGCAGTGCTCTCTCTAGCGGGAGGGCCCCCGGGGAGCTGTTTTTT.

The V and J genes are TRBV14 and TRBJ2-3, with 8 nucleotides matching TRBD2. The CDR3 runs 18 residues. Germline V gives CDR1 SGHDN, CDR2 FVKESK. With 3 bases clipped from V and 0 bases from J, the junction kept 11 bases outside the gene matches. CDR3 protein: CASSHFFGRAPSTDTQYF. CDR3 bases: TGTGCCAGCAGCCACTTCTTCGGGAGGGCCCCAAGCACAGATACGCAGTATTTT.